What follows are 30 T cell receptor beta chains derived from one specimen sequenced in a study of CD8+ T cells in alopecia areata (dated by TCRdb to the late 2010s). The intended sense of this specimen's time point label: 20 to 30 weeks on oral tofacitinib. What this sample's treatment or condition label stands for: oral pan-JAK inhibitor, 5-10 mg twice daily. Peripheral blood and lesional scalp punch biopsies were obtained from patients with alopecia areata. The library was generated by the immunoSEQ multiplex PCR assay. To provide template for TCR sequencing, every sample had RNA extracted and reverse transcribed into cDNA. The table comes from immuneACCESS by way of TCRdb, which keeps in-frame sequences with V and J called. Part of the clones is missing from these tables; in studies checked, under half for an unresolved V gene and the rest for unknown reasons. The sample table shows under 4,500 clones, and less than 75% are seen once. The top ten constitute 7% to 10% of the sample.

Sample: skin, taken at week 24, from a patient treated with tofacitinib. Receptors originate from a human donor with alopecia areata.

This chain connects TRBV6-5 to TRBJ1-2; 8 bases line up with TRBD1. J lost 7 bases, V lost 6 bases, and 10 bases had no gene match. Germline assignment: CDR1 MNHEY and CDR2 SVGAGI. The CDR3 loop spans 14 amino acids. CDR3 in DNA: TGTGCCAGCAGACTAGGACAGGGAGGTGCTGGCTACACCTTC. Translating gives CASRLGQGGAGYTF.

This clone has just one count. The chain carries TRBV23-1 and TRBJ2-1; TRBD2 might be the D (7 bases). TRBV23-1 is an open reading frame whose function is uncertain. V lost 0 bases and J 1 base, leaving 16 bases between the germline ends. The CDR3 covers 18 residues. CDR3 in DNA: TGCGCCAGCAGTCAATCGAGGGGGGGCGCGGGTTCCTACAATGAGCAGTTCTTC. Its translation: CASSQSRGGAGSYNEQFF.

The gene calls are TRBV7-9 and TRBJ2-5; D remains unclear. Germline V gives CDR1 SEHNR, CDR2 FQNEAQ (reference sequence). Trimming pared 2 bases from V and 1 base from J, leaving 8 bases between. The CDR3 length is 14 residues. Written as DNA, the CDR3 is TGTGCCAGCAGCTTAAAGGGAATCCAAGAGACCCAGTACTTC. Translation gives CASSLKGIQETQYF.

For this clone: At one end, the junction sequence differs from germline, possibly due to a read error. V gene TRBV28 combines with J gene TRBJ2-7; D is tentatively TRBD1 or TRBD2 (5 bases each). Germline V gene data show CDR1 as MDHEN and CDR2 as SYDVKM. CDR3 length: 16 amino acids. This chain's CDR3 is CVSSLSLGVGSYEQYF. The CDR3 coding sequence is TGTGTCAGCAGTTTATCGTTGGGGGTAGGCTCCTACGAGCAGTACTTC.

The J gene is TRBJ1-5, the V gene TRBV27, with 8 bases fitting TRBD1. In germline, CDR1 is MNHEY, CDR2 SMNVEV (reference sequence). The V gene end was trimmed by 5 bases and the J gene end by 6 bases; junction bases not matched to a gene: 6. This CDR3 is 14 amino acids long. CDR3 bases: TGTGCCAGCAGTGAACAGGGGGTCATTCAGCCCCAGCATTTT. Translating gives CASSEQGVIQPQHF.

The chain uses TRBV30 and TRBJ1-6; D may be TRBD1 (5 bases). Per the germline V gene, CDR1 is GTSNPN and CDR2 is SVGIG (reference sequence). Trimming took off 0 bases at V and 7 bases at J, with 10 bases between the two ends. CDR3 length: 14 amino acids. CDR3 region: CAWSVPGGNSPLHF. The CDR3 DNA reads TGTGCCTGGAGTGTACCCGGGGGGAATTCACCCCTCCACTTT.

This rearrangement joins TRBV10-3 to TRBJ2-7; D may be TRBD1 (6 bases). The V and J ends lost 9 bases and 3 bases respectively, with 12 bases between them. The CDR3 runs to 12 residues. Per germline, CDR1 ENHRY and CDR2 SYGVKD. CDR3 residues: CAIMTGDYEQYF. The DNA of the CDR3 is TGTGCCATTATGACAGGAGACTACGAGCAGTACTTC.

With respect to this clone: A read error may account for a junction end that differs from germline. The CDR3 sequence: CASSEASNTGGLFF. The CDR3, as DNA: TGTGCCAGCAGTGAAGCTTCGAACACCGGGGGGCTGTTTTTT. V is TRBV2 and J is TRBJ2-2; D is perhaps TRBD2 (6 bases). Per germline, CDR1 SNHLY and CDR2 FYNNEI. There are 14 residues in the CDR3. Together with reference TRBV2 and TRBJ2-2, the CDR3 gives the full variable domain: EPEVTQTPSHQVTQMGQEVILRCVPISNHLYFYWYRQILGQKVEFLVSFYNNEISEKSEIFDDQFSVERPDGSNFTLKIRSTKLEDSAMYFCASSEASNTGGLFFGEGSRLTVL.

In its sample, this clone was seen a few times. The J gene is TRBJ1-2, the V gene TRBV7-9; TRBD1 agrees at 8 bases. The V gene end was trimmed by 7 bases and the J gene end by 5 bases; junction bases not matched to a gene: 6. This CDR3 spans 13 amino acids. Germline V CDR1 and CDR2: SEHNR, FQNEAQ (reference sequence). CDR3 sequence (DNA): TGTGCCAGCAAGCTGAGACAGGGGTATGGCTACACCTTC. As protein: CASKLRQGYGYTF. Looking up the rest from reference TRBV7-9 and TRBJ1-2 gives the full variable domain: DTGVSQNPRHKITKRGQNVTFRCDPISEHNRLYWYRQTLGQGPEFLTYFQNEAQLEKSRLLSDRFSAERPKGSFSTLEIQRTEQGDSAMYLCASKLRQGYGYTFGSGTRLTVV.

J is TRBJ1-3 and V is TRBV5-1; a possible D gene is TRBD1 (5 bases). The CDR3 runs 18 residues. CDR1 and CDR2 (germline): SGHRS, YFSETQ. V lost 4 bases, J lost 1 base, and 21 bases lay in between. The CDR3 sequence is CASSGDPRQFESGNTIYF. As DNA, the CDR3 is TGCGCCAGCAGCGGTGACCCCCGACAGTTTGAGTCTGGAAACACCATATATTTT. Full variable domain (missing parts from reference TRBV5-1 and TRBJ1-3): KAGVTQTPRYLIKTRGQQVTLSCSPISGHRSVSWYQQTPGQGLQFLFEYFSETQRNKGNFPGRFSGRQFSNSRSEMNVSTLELGDSALYLCASSGDPRQFESGNTIYFGEGSWLTVV.

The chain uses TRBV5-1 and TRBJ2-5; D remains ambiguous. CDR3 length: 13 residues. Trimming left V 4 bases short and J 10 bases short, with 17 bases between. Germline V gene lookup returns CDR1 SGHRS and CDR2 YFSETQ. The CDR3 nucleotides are TGCGCCAGCAGCCGATTACCCGCTAGGTTCCAGTACTTC. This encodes CASSRLPARFQYF. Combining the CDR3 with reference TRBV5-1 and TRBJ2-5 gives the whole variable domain KAGVTQTPRYLIKTRGQQVTLSCSPISGHRSVSWYQQTPGQGLQFLFEYFSETQRNKGNFPGRFSGRQFSNSRSEMNVSTLELGDSALYLCASSRLPARFQYFGPGTRLLVL.

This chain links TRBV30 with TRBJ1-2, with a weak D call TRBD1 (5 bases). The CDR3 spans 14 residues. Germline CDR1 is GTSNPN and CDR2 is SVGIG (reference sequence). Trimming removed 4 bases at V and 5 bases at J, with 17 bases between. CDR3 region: CAWTHHRAGYGYTF. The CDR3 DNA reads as TGTGCCTGGACCCACCACCGGGCAGGGTATGGCTACACCTTC.

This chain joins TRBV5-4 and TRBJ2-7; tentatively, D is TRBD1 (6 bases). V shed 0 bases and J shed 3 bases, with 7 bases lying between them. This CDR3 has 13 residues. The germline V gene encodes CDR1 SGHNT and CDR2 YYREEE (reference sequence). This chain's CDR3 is CASSLGDIYEQYF. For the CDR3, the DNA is TGTGCCAGCAGCTTGGGGGACATCTACGAGCAGTACTTC.

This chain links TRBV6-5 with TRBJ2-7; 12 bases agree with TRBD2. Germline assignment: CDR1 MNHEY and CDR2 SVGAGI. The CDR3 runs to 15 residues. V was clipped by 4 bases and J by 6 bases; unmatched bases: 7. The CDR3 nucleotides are TGTGCCAGCAGTTCTTCTAGCGGGGGGGCCTTCGAGCAGTACTTC. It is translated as CASSSSSGGAFEQYF.

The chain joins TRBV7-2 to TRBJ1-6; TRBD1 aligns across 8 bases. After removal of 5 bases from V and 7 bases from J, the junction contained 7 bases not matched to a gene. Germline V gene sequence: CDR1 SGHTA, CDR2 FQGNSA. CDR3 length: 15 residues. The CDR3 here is CASSRRQGMNSPLHF. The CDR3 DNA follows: TGTGCCAGCAGCCGAAGACAGGGGATGAATTCACCCCTCCACTTT.

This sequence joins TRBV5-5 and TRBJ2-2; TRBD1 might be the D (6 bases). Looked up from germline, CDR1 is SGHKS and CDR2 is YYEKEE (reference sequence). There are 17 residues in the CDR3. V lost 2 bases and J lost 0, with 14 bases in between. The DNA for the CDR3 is TGTGCCAGCAGCTTACTGGGACCAGGGGCGAACACCGGGGAGCTGTTTTTT. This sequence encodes CASSLLGPGANTGELFF.

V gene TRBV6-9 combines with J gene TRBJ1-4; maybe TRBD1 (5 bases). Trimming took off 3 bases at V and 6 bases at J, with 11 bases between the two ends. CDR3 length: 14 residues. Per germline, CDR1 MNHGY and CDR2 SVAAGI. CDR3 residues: CASSYSVGDEKLFF. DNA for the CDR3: TGTGCCAGCAGTTACTCCGTAGGGGATGAAAAACTGTTTTTT.

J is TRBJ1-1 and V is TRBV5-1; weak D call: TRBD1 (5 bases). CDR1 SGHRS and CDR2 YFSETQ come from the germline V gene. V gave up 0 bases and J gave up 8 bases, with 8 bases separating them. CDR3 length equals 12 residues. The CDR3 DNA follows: TGCGCCAGCAGCTTGGCCGGGGGAGAAGCTTTCTTT. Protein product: CASSLAGGEAFF. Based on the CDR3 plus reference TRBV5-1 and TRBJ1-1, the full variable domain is KAGVTQTPRYLIKTRGQQVTLSCSPISGHRSVSWYQQTPGQGLQFLFEYFSETQRNKGNFPGRFSGRQFSNSRSEMNVSTLELGDSALYLCASSLAGGEAFFGQGTRLTVV.

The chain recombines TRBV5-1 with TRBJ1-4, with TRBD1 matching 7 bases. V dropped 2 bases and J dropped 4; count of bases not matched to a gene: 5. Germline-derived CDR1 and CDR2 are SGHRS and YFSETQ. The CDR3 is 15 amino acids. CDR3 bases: TGCGCCAGCAGCTTCACGGGACAGTTTAATGAAAAACTGTTTTTT. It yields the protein CASSFTGQFNEKLFF.

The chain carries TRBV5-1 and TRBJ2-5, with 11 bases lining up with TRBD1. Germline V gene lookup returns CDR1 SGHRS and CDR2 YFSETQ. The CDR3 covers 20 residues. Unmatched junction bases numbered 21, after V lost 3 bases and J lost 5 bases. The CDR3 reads CASSSSRDRDRGTSRETQYF. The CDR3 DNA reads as TGCGCCAGCAGCTCGAGTCGGGACCGGGACAGGGGGACTAGCCGCGAGACCCAGTACTTC. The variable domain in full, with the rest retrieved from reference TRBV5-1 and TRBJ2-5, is KAGVTQTPRYLIKTRGQQVTLSCSPISGHRSVSWYQQTPGQGLQFLFEYFSETQRNKGNFPGRFSGRQFSNSRSEMNVSTLELGDSALYLCASSSSRDRDRGTSRETQYFGPGTRLLVL.

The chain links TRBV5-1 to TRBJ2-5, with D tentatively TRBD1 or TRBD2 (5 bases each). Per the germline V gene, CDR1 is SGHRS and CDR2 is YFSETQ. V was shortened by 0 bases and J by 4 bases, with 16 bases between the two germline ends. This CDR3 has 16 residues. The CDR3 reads CASSLGPGPSGETQYF. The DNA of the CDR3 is TGCGCCAGCAGCTTGGGCCCGGGACCCTCCGGAGAGACCCAGTACTTC.

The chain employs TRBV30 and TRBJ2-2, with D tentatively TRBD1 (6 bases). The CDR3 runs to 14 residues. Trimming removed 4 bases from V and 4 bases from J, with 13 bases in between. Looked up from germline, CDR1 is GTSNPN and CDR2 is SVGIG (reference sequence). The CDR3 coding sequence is TGTGCCTGGAAGTCAGGGGCCCCCACCGGGGAGCTGTTTTTT. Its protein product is CAWKSGAPTGELFF. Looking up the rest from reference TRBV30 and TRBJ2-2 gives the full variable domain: SQTIHQWPATLVQPVGSPLSLECTVEGTSNPNLYWYRQAAGRGLQLLFYSVGIGQISSEVPQNLSASRPQDRQFILSSKKLLLSDSGFYLCAWKSGAPTGELFFGEGSRLTVL.

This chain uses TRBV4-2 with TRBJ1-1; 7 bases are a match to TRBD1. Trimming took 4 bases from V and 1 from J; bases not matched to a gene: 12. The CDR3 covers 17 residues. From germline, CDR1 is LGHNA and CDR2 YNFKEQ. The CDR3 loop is CASSREPRDSRNTEAFF. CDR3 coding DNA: TGTGCCAGCAGCCGAGAGCCCAGGGACAGCCGGAACACTGAAGCTTTCTTT.

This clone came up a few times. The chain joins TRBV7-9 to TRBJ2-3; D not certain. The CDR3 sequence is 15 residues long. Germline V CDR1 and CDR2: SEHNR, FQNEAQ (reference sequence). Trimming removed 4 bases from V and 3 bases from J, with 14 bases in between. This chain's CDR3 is CASSSAGPRTDTQYF. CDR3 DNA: TGTGCCAGCAGCTCAGCTGGCCCTAGGACAGATACGCAGTATTTT.

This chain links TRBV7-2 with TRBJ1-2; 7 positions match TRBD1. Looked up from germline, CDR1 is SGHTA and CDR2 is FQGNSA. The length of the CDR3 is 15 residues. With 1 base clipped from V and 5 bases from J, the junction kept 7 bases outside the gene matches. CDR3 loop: CASSLGPQGGYGYTF. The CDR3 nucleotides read TGTGCCAGCAGCTTAGGGCCCCAGGGGGGTTATGGCTACACCTTC. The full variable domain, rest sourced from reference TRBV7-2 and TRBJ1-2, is GAGVSQSPSNKVTEKGKDVELRCDPISGHTALYWYRQSLGQGLEFLIYFQGNSAPDKSGLPSDRFSAERTGGSVSTLTIQRTQQEDSAVYLCASSLGPQGGYGYTFGSGTRLTVV.

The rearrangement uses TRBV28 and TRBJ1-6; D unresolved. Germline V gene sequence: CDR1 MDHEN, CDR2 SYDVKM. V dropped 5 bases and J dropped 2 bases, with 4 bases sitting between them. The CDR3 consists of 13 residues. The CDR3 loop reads CASSRTYNSPLHF. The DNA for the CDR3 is TGTGCCAGCAGTAGGACCTATAATTCACCCCTCCACTTT.

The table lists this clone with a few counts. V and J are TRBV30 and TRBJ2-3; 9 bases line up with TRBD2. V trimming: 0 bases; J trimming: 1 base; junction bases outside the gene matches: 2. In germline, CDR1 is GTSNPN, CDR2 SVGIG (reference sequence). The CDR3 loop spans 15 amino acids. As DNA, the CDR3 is TGTGCCTGGAGTGTACGCGGGAGGGGCACAGATACGCAGTATTTT. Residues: CAWSVRGRGTDTQYF.

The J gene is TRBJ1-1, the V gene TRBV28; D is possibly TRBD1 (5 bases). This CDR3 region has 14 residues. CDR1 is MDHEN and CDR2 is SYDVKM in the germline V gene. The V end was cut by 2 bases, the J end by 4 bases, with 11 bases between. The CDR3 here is CASSLGGEATEAFF. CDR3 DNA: TGTGCCAGCAGTTTAGGGGGAGAAGCCACTGAAGCTTTCTTT.

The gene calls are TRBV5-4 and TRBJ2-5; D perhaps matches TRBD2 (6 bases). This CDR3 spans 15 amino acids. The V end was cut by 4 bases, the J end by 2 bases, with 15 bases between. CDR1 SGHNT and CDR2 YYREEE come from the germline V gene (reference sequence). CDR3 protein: CASSRGRRGQETQYF. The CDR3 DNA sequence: TGTGCCAGCAGCCGAGGTCGGCGGGGACAAGAGACCCAGTACTTC.

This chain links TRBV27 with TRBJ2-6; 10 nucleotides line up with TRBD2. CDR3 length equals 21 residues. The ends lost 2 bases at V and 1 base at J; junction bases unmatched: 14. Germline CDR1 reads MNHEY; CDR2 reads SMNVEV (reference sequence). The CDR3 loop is CASSLGLAGGRRPSGANVLTF. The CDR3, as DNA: TGTGCCAGCAGTTTAGGATTAGCGGGGGGCCGGCGCCCTTCTGGGGCCAACGTCCTGACTTTC.